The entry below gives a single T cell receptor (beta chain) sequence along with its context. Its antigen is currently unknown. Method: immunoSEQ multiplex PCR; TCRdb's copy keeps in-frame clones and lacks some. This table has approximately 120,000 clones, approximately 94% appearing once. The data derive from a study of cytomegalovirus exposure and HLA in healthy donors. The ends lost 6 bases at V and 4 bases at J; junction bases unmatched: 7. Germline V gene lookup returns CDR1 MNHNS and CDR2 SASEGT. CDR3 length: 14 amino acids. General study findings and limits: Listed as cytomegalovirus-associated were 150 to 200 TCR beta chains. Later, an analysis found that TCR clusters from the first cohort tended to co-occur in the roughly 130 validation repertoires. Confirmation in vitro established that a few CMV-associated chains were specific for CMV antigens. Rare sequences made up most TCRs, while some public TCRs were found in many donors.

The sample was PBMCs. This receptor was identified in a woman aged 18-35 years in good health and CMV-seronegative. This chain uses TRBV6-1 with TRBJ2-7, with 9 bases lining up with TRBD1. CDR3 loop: CASRAGTGTYEQYF. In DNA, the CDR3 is TGTGCCAGCAGGGCCGGGACAGGGACTTACGAGCAGTACTTC.